These 6 T cell receptor beta chains were sequenced from one sample in a study of blood T cell repertoires in COVID-19. Generated by immunoSEQ multiplex PCR, the TCRdb table keeps only in-frame clones and is missing some. The sample has around 63,000 clones, approximately 92% seen once. Sequenced material: peripheral blood. The receptor set was obtained from a woman aged 60-70 years with COVID-19, enrolled during active disease.

The gene calls are TRBV18 and TRBJ1-6; D not resolved. Germline CDR1 and CDR2: KGHSH and LQKENI. The V gene lost 5 bases and the J gene lost 3 bases, with 11 bases spanning the gap. The CDR3 totals 15 residues. The CDR3, as DNA: TGTGCCAGCTCAACGAGTCCCCTCTATAATTCACCCCTCCACTTT. It yields the protein CASSTSPLYNSPLHF.

This clone was picked up a small number of times. This chain uses TRBV4-1 with TRBJ1-5; possible D gene TRBD1, 6 bases. The CDR3 has 17 amino acids. V was cut by 5 bases and J by 0 bases, with 17 bases left in between. CDR1 and CDR2 from the germline V gene are MGHRA and YSYEKL. The CDR3 loop reads CASSGTRDKSSNQPQHF. CDR3 in DNA: TGCGCCAGCAGCGGGACCCGGGACAAGAGTAGCAATCAGCCCCAGCATTTT.

The chain uses TRBV18 and TRBJ2-5; TRBD1 aligns across 7 bases. The J segment lost 5 bases and the V segment lost 4 bases, leaving 7 bases of the junction unmatched. This CDR3 spans 14 amino acids. The germline V gene encodes CDR1 KGHSH and CDR2 LQKENI. The CDR3 DNA follows: TGTGCCAGCTCACAGGACAGGCCGGGGGAGACCCAGTACTTC. Translated, it gives CASSQDRPGETQYF.

This chain connects TRBV6-2 or TRBV6-3 to TRBJ2-5; D unclear. Germline CDR1 reads MNHEY; CDR2 reads SVGEGT. The CDR3 runs to 14 residues. The V and J ends lost 2 bases and 0 bases respectively, with 7 bases between them. CDR3 bases: TGTGCCAGCAGTTACATACAGTACCAAGAGACCCAGTACTTC. Protein: CASSYIQYQETQYF.

The chain is built from TRBV4-1 and TRBJ2-7, with D perhaps matching TRBD1 (5 bases). Germline V lookup: CDR1 MGHRA, CDR2 YSYEKL. Trimming left V 1 base short and J 2 bases short, with 9 bases between. CDR3 length: 14 amino acids. The CDR3 DNA follows: TGCGCCAGCAGCCAAGGACAGTACGCCTACGAGCAGTACTTC. This translates into CASSQGQYAYEQYF.

This clone was seen just once. V and J are TRBV20-1 and TRBJ1-2; D is perhaps TRBD1 (5 bases). This CDR3 comprises 14 residues. Trimming left V 3 bases short and J 3 bases short, with 14 bases between. CDR1 and CDR2 from the germline V gene are DFQATT and SNEGSKA (reference sequence). The CDR3 nucleotides are TGCAGTGCTAGTTTGGGGCAGGGTTACTATGGCTACACCTTC. It codes for CSASLGQGYYGYTF.